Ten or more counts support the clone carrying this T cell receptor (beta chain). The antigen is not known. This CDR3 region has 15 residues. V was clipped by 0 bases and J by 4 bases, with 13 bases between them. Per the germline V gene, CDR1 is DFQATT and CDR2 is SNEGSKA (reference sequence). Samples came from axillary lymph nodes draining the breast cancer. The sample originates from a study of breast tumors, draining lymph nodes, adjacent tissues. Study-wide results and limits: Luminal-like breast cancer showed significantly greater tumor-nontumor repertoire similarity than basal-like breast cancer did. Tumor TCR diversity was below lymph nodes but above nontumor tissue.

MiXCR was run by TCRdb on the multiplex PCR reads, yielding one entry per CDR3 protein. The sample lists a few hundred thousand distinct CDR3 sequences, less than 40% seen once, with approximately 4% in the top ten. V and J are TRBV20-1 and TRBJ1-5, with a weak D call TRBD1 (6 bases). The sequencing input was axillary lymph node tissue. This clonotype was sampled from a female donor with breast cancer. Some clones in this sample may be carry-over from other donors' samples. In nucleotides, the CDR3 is TGCAGTGCTAGAGATTTTACAGGGAGAAATCAGCCCCAGCATTTT. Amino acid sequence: CSARDFTGRNQPQHF.